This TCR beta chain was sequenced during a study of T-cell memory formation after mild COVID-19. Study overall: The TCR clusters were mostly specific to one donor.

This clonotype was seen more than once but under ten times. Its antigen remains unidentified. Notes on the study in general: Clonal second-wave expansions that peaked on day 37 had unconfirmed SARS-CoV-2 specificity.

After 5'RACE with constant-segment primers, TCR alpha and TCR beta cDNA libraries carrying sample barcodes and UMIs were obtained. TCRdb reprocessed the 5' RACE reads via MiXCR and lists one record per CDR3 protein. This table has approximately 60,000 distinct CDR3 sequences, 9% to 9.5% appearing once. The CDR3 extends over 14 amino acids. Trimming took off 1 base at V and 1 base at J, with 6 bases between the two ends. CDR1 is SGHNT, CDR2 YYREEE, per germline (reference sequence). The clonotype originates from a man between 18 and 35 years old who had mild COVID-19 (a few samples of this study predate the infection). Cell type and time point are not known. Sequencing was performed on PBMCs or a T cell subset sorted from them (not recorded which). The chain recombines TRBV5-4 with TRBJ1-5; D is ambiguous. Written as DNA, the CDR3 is TGTGCCAGCAGCTTGTTTGGGAGCAATCAGCCCCAGCATTTT. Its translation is CASSLFGSNQPQHF.